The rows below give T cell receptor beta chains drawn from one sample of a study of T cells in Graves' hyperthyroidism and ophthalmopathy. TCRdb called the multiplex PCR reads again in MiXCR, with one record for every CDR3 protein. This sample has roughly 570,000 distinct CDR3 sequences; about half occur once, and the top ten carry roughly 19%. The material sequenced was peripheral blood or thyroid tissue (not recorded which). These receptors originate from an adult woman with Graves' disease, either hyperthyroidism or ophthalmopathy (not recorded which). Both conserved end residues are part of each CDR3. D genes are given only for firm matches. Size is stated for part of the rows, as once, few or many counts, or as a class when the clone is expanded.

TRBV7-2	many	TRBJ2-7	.	TGTGCCAGCAGCTTCAAGGGGGGCAGAGAGCAGTACTTC	CASSFKGGREQYF
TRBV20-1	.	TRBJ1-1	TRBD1	TGCAGTGCTAGGTCAGACAGGGGGCTGCTGGCTTTCTTT	CSARSDRGLLAFF
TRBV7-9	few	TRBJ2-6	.	TGTGCCAGCAGCCGGCCCACAGGGAGGACTGGGGCCAACGTCCTGACTTTC	CASSRPTGRTGANVLTF
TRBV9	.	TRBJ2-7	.	TGTGCCAGCAGCAAAGGACAGAACGAGCAGTACTTC	CASSKGQNEQYF
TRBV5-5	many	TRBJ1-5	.	TGTGCCAGCAGCCCCGAATGGAGGGCGGCCAATCAGCCCCAGCATTTT	CASSPEWRAANQPQHF
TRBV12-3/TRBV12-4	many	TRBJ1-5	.	TGTGCCAGCAGTTTGAAAGATCAGCCCCAGCATTTT	CASSLKDQPQHF
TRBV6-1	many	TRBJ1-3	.	TGTGCCAGCAGAGGGGCTATTCAGCGGTTT	CASRGAIQRF
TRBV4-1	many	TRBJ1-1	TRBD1	TGCGCCAGCAGCCAAGAGAGGACAGGAAGGGACACTGAAGCTTTCTTT	CASSQERTGRDTEAFF
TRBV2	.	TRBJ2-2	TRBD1	TGTGCCAGCACGGGACAGGGGGAGCTGTTTTTT	CASTGQGELFF
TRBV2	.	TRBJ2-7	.	TGTGCCAGCAGTCCTGGTGCGGGGCATGCCTACGAGCAGTACTTC	CASSPGAGHAYEQYF
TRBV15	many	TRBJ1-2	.	TGTGCCACCAGCGCCTCAAGAGGTCAGGGCTACACCTTC	CATSASRGQGYTF
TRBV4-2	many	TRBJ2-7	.	TGTGCCAGCAGCCAAGTAACCGGGAGTCTCTACGAGCAGTACTTC	CASSQVTGSLYEQYF
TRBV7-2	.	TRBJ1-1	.	TGTGCCAGCAGCTTAAAGAATAGGAACACTGAAGCTTTCTTT	CASSLKNRNTEAFF
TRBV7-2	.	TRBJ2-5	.	TGTGCCAGCAGCTCCCGACAGGAGACCCAAGAGACCCAGTACTTC	CASSSRQETQETQYF
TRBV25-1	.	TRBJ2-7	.	TGTGCCAGCAGTGGCCAATTCGGCGAGCAGTACTTC	CASSGQFGEQYF
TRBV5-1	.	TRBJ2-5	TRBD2	TGCGCCAGCAGCGCTGACAGGACTAGCGGATTACAAGAGACCCAGTACTTC	CASSADRTSGLQETQYF
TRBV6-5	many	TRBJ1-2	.	TGTGCCAGCAGTTACTCGTTTGCCTATGGCTACACCTTC	CASSYSFAYGYTF
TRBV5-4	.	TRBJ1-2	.	TGTGCCAGCAGCTTAGGACAGATTAACTATGGCTACACCTTC	CASSLGQINYGYTF
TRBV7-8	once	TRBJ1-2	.	TGTGCCAGCAGCTTACGGGACACATCTAACTATGGCTACACCTTC	CASSLRDTSNYGYTF
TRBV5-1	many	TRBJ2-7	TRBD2	TGCGCCAGCAGCGGGGGGACTAGCGGGAGTCGGGCGAGCGAGCAGTACTTC	CASSGGTSGSRASEQYF
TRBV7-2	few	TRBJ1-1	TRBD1	TGTGCCAGCAGCCGACAGGGAAGGGTGAACACTGAAGCTTTCTTT	CASSRQGRVNTEAFF
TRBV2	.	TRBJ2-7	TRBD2	TGTGCCACCCAGACTAGCGGGTGGACCTACGAGCAGTACTTC	CATQTSGWTYEQYF
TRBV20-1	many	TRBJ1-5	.	TGCAGTGCTAGAGAAGGAGGGAGAGAGACCCAGCATTTT	CSAREGGRETQHF
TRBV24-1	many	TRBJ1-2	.	TGTGCCACCAGTGCCTCGGTGGATGGCTACACCTTC	CATSASVDGYTF
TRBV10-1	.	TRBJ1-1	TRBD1	TGCGCCAGCAGCCATGACAGGGGGATGAACACTGAAGCTTTCTTT	CASSHDRGMNTEAFF
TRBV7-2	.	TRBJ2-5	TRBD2	TGTGCCAGCAGCTTAGGACTAGCGTCAGAGACCCAGTACTTC	CASSLGLASETQYF
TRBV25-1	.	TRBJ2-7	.	.	CACSARGSLGGKQYF
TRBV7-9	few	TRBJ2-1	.	TGTGCCAGCAGCCTCCCTCTCTACAATGAGCAGTTCTTC	CASSLPLYNEQFF
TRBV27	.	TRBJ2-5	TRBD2	TGTGCCAGCAGTTTGTTTGGGACTAGTATCCAAGAGACCCAGTACTTC	CASSLFGTSIQETQYF
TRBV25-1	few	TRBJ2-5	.	TGTGCCAGCAGGCCGTACGAGACCCAGTACTTC	CASRPYETQYF